Listed here are 19 T cell receptor beta chains from one sample, sequenced in a study of blood T cell repertoires in COVID-19. The protocol was immunoSEQ multiplex PCR, while the TCRdb copy is restricted to in-frame clones and leaves out a portion. Of 330,000 or so clones listed, 80% to 90% are singletons. The sequenced sample was PBMCs or T cells enriched from blood (not recorded which). The receptors were gathered from a man aged 25 to 40 who had recovered from COVID-19.

The chain links TRBV28 to TRBJ1-2; 7 bases are shared with TRBD1. Germline trimming cut 2 bases from V and 2 bases from J; bases unmatched to any gene: 2. The germline CDR1 and CDR2 sequences are MDHEN and SYDVKM. There are 14 residues in the CDR3. This CDR3 is CASSLGGGNYGYTF. CDR3 DNA sequence: TGTGCCAGCAGTTTAGGAGGGGGCAACTATGGCTACACCTTC.

This chain connects TRBV18 to TRBJ1-2; 7 bases line up with TRBD1. CDR3 length: 15 residues. The trim removed 1 base at V and 4 bases at J, leaving 6 bases unmatched. Per germline, CDR1 KGHSH and CDR2 LQKENI. CDR3: CASSPRDSHPYGYTF. In nucleotides, the CDR3 is TGTGCCAGCTCACCACGGGACAGCCACCCCTATGGCTACACCTTC.

The chain joins TRBV7-9 to TRBJ2-7; 11 bases line up with TRBD1. CDR3 length: 15 amino acids. CDR1 is SEHNR, CDR2 FQNEAQ, per germline (reference sequence). J was trimmed by 3 bases and V by 5 bases; bases with no gene match: 6. The CDR3 sequence is CASSVAGTGGYEQYF. The DNA for the CDR3 is TGTGCCAGCAGCGTCGCCGGGACAGGGGGCTACGAGCAGTACTTC.

The sample holds one count of this clone. The chain recombines TRBV28 with TRBJ2-7; a weak D match, TRBD2 (6 bases). Per germline, CDR1 MDHEN and CDR2 SYDVKM. This CDR3 is 13 amino acids long. Between the trimmed V and J ends, which lost 4 bases and 6 bases, there was a span of 13 bases. The CDR3 DNA sequence: TGTGCCAGCAGTTACGGGACTGTTGTCGAGCAGTACTTC. It specifies CASSYGTVVEQYF.

In its sample, this clone was seen a few times. CDR3 sequence: CASSPWTGGPNQPQHF. The CDR3 bases are TGTGCCAGCAGCCCCTGGACAGGGGGCCCGAATCAGCCCCAGCATTTT. The V gene is TRBV5-6, the J gene TRBJ1-5; 11 positions agree with TRBD1. Per germline, CDR1 SGHDT and CDR2 YYEEEE. Trimming took 4 bases from V and 4 from J; bases not matched to a gene: 7. The CDR3 sequence is 16 residues long.

The CDR3 loop is CASSFQRDMSYEQYF. The CDR3 nucleotides read TGTGCCAGCAGCTTTCAACGGGACATGTCCTACGAGCAGTACTTC. The rearrangement joins TRBV5-5 to TRBJ2-7; D might be TRBD1 (6 bases). The CDR3 loop spans 15 amino acids. V lost 2 bases and J 1 base, leaving 13 bases between the germline ends. Germline CDR1 reads SGHKS; CDR2 reads YYEKEE (reference sequence). Drawing the rest from reference TRBV5-5 and TRBJ2-7, the complete variable domain is DAGVTQSPTHLIKTRGQQVTLRCSPISGHKSVSWYQQVLGQGPQFIFQYYEKEERGRGNFPDRFSARQFPNYSSELNVNALLLGDSALYLCASSFQRDMSYEQYFGPGTRLTVT.

This chain joins TRBV28 and TRBJ2-3, with 12 nucleotides matching TRBD2. Germline CDR1 is MDHEN and CDR2 is SYDVKM. V was pared by 3 bases and J by 4 bases, with 14 bases of the junction left unmatched. This CDR3 has 19 residues. The CDR3 coding sequence is TGTGCCAGCAGTTTCGGCGTACTAGCGGGGGGCCCAGTTCCAGATACGCAGTATTTT. Protein: CASSFGVLAGGPVPDTQYF.

The chain combines TRBV28 with TRBJ1-6, with 7 bases lining up with TRBD1. This CDR3 is 13 amino acids long. The germline V gene encodes CDR1 MDHEN and CDR2 SYDVKM. J gave up 8 bases and V 6 bases, and 4 bases lay outside the gene matches. The CDR3 bases are TGTGCCAGCAGAAGGGACAGTCATTCACCCCTCCACTTT. This sequence encodes CASRRDSHSPLHF.

This clone was detected a few times. The chain combines TRBV4-1 with TRBJ2-7, with 9 bases identical to TRBD2. CDR3 size: 14 residues. The J segment lost 6 bases and the V segment lost 3 bases, leaving 6 bases of the junction unmatched. Germline assignment: CDR1 MGHRA and CDR2 YSYEKL. The CDR3 region has the DNA TGCGCCAGCAGCCAGGCGGGGGGGCGGAGCGAGCAGTACTTC. It is translated as CASSQAGGRSEQYF.

This clone has only one observation. This sequence joins TRBV28 and TRBJ1-4, with 7 bases aligning to TRBD1. The CDR3 spans 13 residues. V lost 2 bases, J lost 7 bases, and 1 base stayed unmatched. Germline CDR1 reads MDHEN; CDR2 reads SYDVKM. CDR3 protein: CASSLPGGEKLFF. The DNA for the CDR3 is TGTGCCAGCAGTTTACCAGGGGGTGAAAAACTGTTTTTT.

The rearrangement joins TRBV6-5 to TRBJ1-2; D possibly corresponds to TRBD1 (6 bases). V was pared by 0 bases and J by 2 bases, with 10 bases between. This CDR3 contains 15 residues. Per germline, CDR1 MNHEY and CDR2 SVGAGI. The CDR3 sequence: CASSYSRGWNYGYTF. The CDR3 nucleotides are TGTGCCAGCAGTTACTCTAGGGGGTGGAACTATGGCTACACCTTC.

The chain combines TRBV18 with TRBJ1-5, with D unresolved. Germline assignment: CDR1 KGHSH and CDR2 LQKENI. With 3 bases removed from V and 7 bases from J, the gap between germline ends came to 10 bases. The CDR3 spans 13 residues. The CDR3: CASSPGQLQPQHF. For the CDR3, the DNA is TGTGCCAGCTCACCTGGGCAATTACAGCCCCAGCATTTT. Full variable domain (rest looked up from reference TRBV18 and TRBJ1-5): NAGVMQNPRHLVRRRGQEARLRCSPMKGHSHVYWYRQLPEEGLKFMVYLQKENIIDESGMPKERFSAEFPKEGPSILRIQQVVRGDSAAYFCASSPGQLQPQHFGDGTRLSIL.

CDR3 DNA sequence: TGTGCCACCAGCAGAATGGCTGGGACAGGGAGCTCCTACGAGCAGTACTTC. Protein product: CATSRMAGTGSSYEQYF. The V and J genes are TRBV15 and TRBJ2-7; 9 bases match TRBD1. With V trimmed by 2 bases and J by 0 bases, 8 bases remained unmatched. Germline CDR1 is LNHNV and CDR2 is YYDKDF (reference sequence). The CDR3 contains 17 residues.

This rearrangement joins TRBV2 to TRBJ1-1, with 8 bases aligning to TRBD1. Germline V gene data show CDR1 as SNHLY and CDR2 as FYNNEI. This CDR3 is 14 amino acids long. V shed 4 bases and J 5 bases; nucleotides not matched to a gene: 6. Here the CDR3 reads CASSGSGGRTEAFF. CDR3 sequence (DNA): TGTGCCAGCAGTGGATCAGGGGGCCGGACTGAAGCTTTCTTT.

The chain uses TRBV30 and TRBJ1-1, with a possible D match to TRBD1 (6 bases). Germline-derived CDR1 and CDR2 are GTSNPN and SVGIG (reference sequence). This CDR3 has 17 residues. V was cut by 1 base and J by 0 bases, with 18 bases left in between. The CDR3 nucleotides read TGTGCCTGGAGTGCAGGACTCGGGACACCTATGAACACTGAAGCTTTCTTT. It specifies CAWSAGLGTPMNTEAFF.

The chain is built from TRBV6-5 and TRBJ1-2, with TRBD1 matching 12 bases. CDR3 length: 15 residues. Per germline, CDR1 MNHEY and CDR2 SVGAGI. Trimming cost V 8 bases and J 2 bases; bases outside gene matches: 6. The CDR3 is CASRDRGLRNYGYTF. Here the CDR3 DNA reads TGTGCCAGCCGGGACAGGGGGCTAAGGAACTATGGCTACACCTTC.

This chain connects TRBV5-1 to TRBJ1-2, with 7 bases identical to TRBD1. J was trimmed by 8 bases and V by 4 bases; bases with no gene match: 8. The CDR3 sequence is 13 residues long. CDR1 SGHRS and CDR2 YFSETQ come from the germline V gene. CDR3 DNA sequence: TGCGCCAGCAGCGCACAGGGGACTTGGGGCTACACCTTC. Amino acids: CASSAQGTWGYTF.

The chain couples TRBV3-1 (or the pseudogene TRBV3-2) to TRBJ1-5; 7 nucleotides align to TRBD1. Germline values: CDR1 LGHDT, CDR2 YNNKEL (reference sequence). V was pared by 4 bases and J by 4 bases, with 7 bases of the junction left unmatched. This CDR3 spans 15 amino acids. CDR3 protein: CASSPRTGTNQPQHF. The DNA of the CDR3 is TGTGCCAGCAGCCCGAGGACAGGCACTAATCAGCCCCAGCATTTT.

The chain employs TRBV5-1 and TRBJ2-7, with TRBD1 identical over 9 bases. V was clipped by 2 bases and J by 6 bases; unmatched bases: 6. CDR3 length: 14 amino acids. Per the germline V gene, CDR1 is SGHRS and CDR2 is YFSETQ. CDR3 bases: TGCGCCAGCAGCTTACAGGGGGCGGGGAGCGAGCAGTACTTC. It translates to CASSLQGAGSEQYF.